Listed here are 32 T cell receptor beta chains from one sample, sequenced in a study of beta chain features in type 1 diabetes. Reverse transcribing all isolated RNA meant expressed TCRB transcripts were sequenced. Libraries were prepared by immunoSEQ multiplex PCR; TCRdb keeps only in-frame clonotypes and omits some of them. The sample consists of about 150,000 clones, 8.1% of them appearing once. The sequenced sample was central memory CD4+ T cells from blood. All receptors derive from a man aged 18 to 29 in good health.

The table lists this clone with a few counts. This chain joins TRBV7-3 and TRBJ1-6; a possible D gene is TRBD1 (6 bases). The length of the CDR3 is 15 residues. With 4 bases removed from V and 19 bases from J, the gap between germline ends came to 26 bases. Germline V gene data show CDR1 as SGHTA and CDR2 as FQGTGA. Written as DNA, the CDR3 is TGTGCCAGCAGCTCAAATTCCGGGACACAGGAATCCTCGCACTTT. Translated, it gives CASSSNSGTQESSHF.

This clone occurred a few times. In nucleotides, the CDR3 is TGTGCCAGCAGCCAAGGGGCGGGACGGAGGAACACCGGGGAGCTGTTTTTT. This gives the protein CASSQGAGRRNTGELFF. The chain recombines TRBV14 with TRBJ2-2; possibly TRBD2 for D (6 bases). This CDR3 has 17 amino acids. Germline loops: CDR1 SGHDN, CDR2 FVKESK. Deletions cut 1 base from V and 1 base from J, with 13 bases between. The whole variable domain, filled in from reference TRBV14 and TRBJ2-2, reads EAGVTQFPSHSVIEKGQTVTLRCDPISGHDNLYWYRRVMGKEIKFLLHFVKESKQDESGMPNNRFLAERTGGTYSTLKVQPAELEDSGVYFCASSQGAGRRNTGELFFGEGSRLTVL.

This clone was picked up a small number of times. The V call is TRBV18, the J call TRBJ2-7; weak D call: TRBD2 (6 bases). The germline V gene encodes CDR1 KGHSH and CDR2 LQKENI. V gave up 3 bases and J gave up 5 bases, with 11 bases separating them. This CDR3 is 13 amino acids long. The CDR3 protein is CASSPSSGDEQYF. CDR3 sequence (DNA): TGTGCCAGCTCACCGTCCTCGGGGGACGAGCAGTACTTC.

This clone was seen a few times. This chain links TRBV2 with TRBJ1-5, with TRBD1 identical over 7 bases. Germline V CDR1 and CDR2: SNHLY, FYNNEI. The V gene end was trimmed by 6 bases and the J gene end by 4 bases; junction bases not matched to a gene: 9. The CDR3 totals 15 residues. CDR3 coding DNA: TGTGCCAGCAGCGCGACAGGGCGGTTGAATCAGCCCCAGCATTTT. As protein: CASSATGRLNQPQHF. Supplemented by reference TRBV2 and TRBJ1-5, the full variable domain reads EPEVTQTPSHQVTQMGQEVILRCVPISNHLYFYWYRQILGQKVEFLVSFYNNEISEKSEIFDDQFSVERPDGSNFTLKIRSTKLEDSAMYFCASSATGRLNQPQHFGDGTRLSIL.

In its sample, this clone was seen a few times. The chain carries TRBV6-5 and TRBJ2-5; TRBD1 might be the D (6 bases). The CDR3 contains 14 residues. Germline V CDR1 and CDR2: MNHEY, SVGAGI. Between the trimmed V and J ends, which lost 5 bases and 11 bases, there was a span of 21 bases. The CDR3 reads CASSARGGVERQYF. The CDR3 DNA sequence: TGTGCCAGCAGTGCCAGGGGCGGCGTGGAAAGGCAGTACTTC.

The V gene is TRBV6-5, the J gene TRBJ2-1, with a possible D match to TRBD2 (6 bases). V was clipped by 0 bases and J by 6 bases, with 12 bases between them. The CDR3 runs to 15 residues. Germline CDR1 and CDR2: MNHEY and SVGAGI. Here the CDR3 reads CASSYSRRGRNEQFF. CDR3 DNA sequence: TGTGCCAGCAGTTACTCGCGGCGGGGACGCAATGAGCAGTTCTTC.

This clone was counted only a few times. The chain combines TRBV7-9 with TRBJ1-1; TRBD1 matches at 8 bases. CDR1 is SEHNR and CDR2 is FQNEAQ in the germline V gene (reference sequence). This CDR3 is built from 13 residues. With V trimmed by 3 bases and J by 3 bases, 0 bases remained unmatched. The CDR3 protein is CASSLTGDTEAFF. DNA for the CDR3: TGTGCCAGCAGCTTGACAGGGGACACTGAAGCTTTCTTT.

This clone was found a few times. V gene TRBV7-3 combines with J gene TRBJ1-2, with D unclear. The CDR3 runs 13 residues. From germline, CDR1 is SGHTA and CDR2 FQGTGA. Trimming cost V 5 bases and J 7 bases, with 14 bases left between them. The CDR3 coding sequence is TGTGCCAGCAGCCCCCAATCGGGGTTTGGCTACACCTTC. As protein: CASSPQSGFGYTF.

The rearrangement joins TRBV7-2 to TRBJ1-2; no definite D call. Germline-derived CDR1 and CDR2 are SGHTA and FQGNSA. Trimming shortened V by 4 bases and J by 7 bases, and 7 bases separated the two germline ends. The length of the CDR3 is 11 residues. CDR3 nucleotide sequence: TGTGCCAGCAGCTCCTCGGGTGGCTACACCTTC. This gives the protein CASSSSGGYTF.

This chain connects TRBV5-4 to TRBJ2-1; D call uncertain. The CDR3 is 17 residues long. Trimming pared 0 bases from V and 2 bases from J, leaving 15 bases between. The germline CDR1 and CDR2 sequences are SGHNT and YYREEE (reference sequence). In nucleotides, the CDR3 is TGTGCCAGCAGCTTGGATGAGAAAATCATTCCCTACAATGAGCAGTTCTTC. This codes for CASSLDEKIIPYNEQFF. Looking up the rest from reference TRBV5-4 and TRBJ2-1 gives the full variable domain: ETGVTQSPTHLIKTRGQQVTLRCSSQSGHNTVSWYQQALGQGPQFIFQYYREEENGRGNFPPRFSGLQFPNYSSELNVNALELDDSALYLCASSLDEKIIPYNEQFFGPGTRLTVL.

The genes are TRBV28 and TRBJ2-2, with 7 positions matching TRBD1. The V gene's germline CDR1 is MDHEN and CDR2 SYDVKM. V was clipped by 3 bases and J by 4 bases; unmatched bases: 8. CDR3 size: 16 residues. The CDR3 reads CASSFLGGAVTGELFF. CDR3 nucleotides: TGTGCCAGCAGTTTTTTAGGGGGCGCTGTCACCGGGGAGCTGTTTTTT.

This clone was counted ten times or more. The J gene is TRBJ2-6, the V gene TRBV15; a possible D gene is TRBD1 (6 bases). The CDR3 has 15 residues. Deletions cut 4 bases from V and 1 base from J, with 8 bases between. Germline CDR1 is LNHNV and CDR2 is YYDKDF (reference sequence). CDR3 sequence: CATSIGGSGANVLTF. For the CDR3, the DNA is TGTGCCACCAGCATAGGGGGATCTGGGGCCAACGTCCTGACTTTC.

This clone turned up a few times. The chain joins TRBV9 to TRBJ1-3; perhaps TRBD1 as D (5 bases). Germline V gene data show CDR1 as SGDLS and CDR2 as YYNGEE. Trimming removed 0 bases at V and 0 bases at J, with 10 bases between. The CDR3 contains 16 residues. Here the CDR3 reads CASSVEAGLSGNTIYF. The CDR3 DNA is TGTGCCAGCAGCGTAGAAGCAGGGCTCTCTGGAAACACCATATATTTT.

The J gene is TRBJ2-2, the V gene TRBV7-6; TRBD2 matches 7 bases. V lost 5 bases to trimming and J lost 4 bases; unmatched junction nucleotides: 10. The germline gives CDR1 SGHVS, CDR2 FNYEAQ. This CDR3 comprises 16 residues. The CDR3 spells CASSPLGGRSTGELFF. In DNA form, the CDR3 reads TGTGCCAGCAGCCCTCTGGGGGGGAGATCCACCGGGGAGCTGTTTTTT.

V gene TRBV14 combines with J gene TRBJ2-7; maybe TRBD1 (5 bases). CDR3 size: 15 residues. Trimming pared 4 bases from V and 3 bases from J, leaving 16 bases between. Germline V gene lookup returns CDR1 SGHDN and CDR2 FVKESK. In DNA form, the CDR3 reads TGTGCCAGCAGCCCCCTTTCAGGGTTGGGCTACGAGCAGTACTTC. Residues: CASSPLSGLGYEQYF.

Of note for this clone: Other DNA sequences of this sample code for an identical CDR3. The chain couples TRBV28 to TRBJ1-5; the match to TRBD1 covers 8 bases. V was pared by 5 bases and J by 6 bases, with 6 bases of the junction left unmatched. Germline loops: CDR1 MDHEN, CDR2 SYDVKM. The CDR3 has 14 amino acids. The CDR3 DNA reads TGTGCCAGCAGTCTCGGACAGGGACGTCAGCCCCAGCATTTT. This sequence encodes CASSLGQGRQPQHF.

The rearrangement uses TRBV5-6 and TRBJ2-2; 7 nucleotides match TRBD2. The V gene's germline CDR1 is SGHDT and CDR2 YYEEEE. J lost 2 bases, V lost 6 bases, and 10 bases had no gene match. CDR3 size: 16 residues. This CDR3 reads CASTRLWGGNTGELFF. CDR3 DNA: TGTGCCAGCACCCGTTTGTGGGGGGGAAACACCGGGGAGCTGTTTTTT.

CDR3 in DNA: TGTGCCAGCAGGGTGCAGGTTGAAGCTTTCTTT. This encodes CASRVQVEAFF. The chain links TRBV6-1 to TRBJ1-1; D is undetermined. Germline V gene lookup returns CDR1 MNHNS and CDR2 SASEGT. There are 11 residues in the CDR3. V was pared by 6 bases and J by 7 bases, with 9 bases between.

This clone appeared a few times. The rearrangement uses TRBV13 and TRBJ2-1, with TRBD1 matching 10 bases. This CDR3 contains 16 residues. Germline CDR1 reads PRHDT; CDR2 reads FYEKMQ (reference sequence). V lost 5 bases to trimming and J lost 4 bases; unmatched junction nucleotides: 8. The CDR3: CASSIRDRGPYNEQFF. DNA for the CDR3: TGTGCCAGCAGCATAAGGGACAGGGGACCATACAATGAGCAGTTCTTC.

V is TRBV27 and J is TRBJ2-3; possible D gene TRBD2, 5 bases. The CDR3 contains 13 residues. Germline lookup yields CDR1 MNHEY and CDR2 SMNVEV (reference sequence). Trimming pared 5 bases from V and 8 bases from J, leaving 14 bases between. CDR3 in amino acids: CASSSGRGRTQYF. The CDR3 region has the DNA TGTGCCAGCAGTAGTGGGAGAGGCCGTACGCAGTATTTT.

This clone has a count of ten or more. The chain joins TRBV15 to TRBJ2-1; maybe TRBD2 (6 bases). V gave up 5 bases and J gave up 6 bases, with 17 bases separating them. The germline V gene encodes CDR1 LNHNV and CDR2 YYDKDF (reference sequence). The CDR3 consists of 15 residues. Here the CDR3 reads CATSRGAAGSNEQFF. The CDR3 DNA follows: TGTGCCACCAGCCGCGGGGCGGCGGGCAGCAATGAGCAGTTCTTC. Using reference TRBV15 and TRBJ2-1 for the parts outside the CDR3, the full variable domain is DAMVIQNPRYQVTQFGKPVTLSCSQTLNHNVMYWYQQKSSQAPKLLFHYYDKDFNNEADTPDNFQSRRPNTSFCFLDIRSPGLGDTAMYLCATSRGAAGSNEQFFGPGTRLTVL.

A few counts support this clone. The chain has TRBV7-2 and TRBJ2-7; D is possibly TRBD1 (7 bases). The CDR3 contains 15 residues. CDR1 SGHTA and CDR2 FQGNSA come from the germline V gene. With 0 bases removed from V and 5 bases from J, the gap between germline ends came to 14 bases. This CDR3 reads CASSLAVQGGNEQYF. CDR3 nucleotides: TGTGCCAGCAGCTTAGCGGTTCAGGGGGGTAACGAGCAGTACTTC.

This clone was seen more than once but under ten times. CDR3 bases: TGTGCCAGCAGCTTAACAGGGATCTATGGCTACACCTTC. Translated: CASSLTGIYGYTF. V and J are TRBV5-6 and TRBJ1-2, with D perhaps TRBD1 (6 bases). Germline CDR1 SGHDT, CDR2 YYEEEE. Trimming took 2 bases from V and 4 from J, leaving 9 bases between them. The CDR3 is made up of 13 amino acids.

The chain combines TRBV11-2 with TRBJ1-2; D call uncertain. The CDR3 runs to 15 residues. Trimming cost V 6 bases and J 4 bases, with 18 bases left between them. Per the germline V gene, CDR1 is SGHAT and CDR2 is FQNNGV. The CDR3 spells CASSQMDRAGYGYTF. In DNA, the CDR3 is TGTGCCAGCAGTCAAATGGACCGGGCGGGCTATGGCTACACCTTC. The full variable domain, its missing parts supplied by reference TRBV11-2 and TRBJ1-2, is EAGVAQSPRYKIIEKRQSVAFWCNPISGHATLYWYQQILGQGPKLLIQFQNNGVVDDSQLPKDRFSAERLKGVDSTLKIQPAKLEDSAVYLCASSQMDRAGYGYTFGSGTRLTVV.

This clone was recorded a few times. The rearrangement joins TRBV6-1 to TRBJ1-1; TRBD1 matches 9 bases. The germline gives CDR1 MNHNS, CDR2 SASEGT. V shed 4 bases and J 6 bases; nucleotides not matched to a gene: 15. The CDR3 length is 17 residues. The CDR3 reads CASSARRVGTGGSEAFF. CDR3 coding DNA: TGTGCCAGCAGTGCACGCCGGGTCGGTACAGGGGGCTCTGAAGCTTTCTTT.

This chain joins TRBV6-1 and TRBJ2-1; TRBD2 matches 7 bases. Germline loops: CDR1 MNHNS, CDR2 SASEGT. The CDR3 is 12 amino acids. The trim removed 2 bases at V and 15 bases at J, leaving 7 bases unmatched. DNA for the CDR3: TGTGCCAGCAGTGAAAGGGCGGGAGTGCCGTTCTTC. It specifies CASSERAGVPFF.

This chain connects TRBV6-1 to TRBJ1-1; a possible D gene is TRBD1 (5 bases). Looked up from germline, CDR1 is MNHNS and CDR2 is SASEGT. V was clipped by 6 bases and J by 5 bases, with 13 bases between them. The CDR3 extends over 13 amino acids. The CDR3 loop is CASRDITATEAFF. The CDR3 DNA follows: TGTGCCAGCAGGGACATAACAGCGACTGAAGCTTTCTTT.

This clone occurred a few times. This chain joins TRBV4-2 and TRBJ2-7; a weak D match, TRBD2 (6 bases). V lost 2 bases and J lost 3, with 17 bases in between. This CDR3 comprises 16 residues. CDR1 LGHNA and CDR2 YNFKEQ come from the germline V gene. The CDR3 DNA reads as TGTGCCAGCAGCCAATCCTCGGGACTCGCTCTCTACGAGCAGTACTTC. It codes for CASSQSSGLALYEQYF.

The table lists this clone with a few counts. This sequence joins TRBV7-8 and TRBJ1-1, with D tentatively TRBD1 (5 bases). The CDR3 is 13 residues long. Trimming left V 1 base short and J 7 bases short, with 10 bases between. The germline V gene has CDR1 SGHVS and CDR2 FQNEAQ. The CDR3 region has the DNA TGTGCCAGCAGCTTAGTGGGCGGGGGTGAAGCTTTCTTT. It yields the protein CASSLVGGGEAFF.

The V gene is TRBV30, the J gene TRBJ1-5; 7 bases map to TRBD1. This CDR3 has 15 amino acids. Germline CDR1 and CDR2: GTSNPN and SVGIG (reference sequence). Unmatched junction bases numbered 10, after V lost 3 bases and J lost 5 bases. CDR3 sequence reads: CAWSLPDRRDQPQHF. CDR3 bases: TGTGCCTGGAGCCTCCCGGACAGGCGGGATCAGCCCCAGCATTTT.

This CDR3 is CASSPRQGDYGYTF. Written as DNA, the CDR3 is TGCGCCAGCAGCCCCCGACAGGGCGACTATGGCTACACCTTC. The chain recombines TRBV4-3 with TRBJ1-2; TRBD1 matches 7 bases. The CDR3 has 14 residues. CDR1 is LGHNA, CDR2 YSLEER, per germline. V gave up 4 bases and J gave up 3 bases; unmatched junction bases: 5.

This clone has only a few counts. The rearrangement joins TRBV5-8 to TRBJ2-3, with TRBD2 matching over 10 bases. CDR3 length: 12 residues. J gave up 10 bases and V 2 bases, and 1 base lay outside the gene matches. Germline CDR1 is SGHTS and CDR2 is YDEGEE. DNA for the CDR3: TGTGCCAGCAGCTTAGGGACTAGCGCGCAGTATTTT. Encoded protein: CASSLGTSAQYF.